This T cell receptor (beta chain) was found in a study of Tregs in tolerant kidney transplant recipients. Data came from immunoSEQ multiplex PCR; TCRdb stores just in-frame clones and leaves some out. The table shows 2,000 to 2,500 clones, with roughly 42% occurring only once. A word on this clone: Its antigen is not identified.

This receptor was taken from a human donor in good health. The sequencing input was Tregs from blood cultured with allogeneic cells.

The CDR3 is CASRDTGAAQPQHF. The DNA of the CDR3 is TGTGCCAGCAGGGACACAGGGGCGGCTCAGCCCCAGCATTTT. The chain couples TRBV6-5 to TRBJ1-5, with TRBD1 identical over 7 bases. The CDR3 extends over 14 amino acids. V lost 6 bases, J lost 6 bases, and 8 bases stayed unmatched. Germline assignment: CDR1 MNHEY and CDR2 SVGAGI.